This entry lists 22 T cell receptor beta chains sequenced from one sample in a study of cytomegalovirus exposure and HLA in healthy donors. The PCR ran on 60 Vbeta and 13 Jbeta primers. Profiled with immunoSEQ multiplex PCR; TCRdb holds only in-frame clones, not every one. The repertoire includes some 150,000 clones, about 76% of them detected once, and under 4.5% sits in the top ten. The source material was PBMCs. These TCRs come from a man younger than 35 in good health and CMV-seronegative.

This clone was seen just once. In DNA, the CDR3 is TGCGCCAGCAGCCCCGGGCTTTCTAGCGGGAAGGACGAGCAGTACTTC. This gives the protein CASSPGLSSGKDEQYF. The chain combines TRBV5-1 with TRBJ2-7, with TRBD2 matching over 9 bases. The CDR3 loop spans 16 amino acids. The V and J ends lost 4 bases and 5 bases, in that order; junction bases with no gene match: 13. In germline, CDR1 is SGHRS, CDR2 YFSETQ. The full variable domain, its missing parts supplied by reference TRBV5-1 and TRBJ2-7, is KAGVTQTPRYLIKTRGQQVTLSCSPISGHRSVSWYQQTPGQGLQFLFEYFSETQRNKGNFPGRFSGRQFSNSRSEMNVSTLELGDSALYLCASSPGLSSGKDEQYFGPGTRLTVT.

The V gene is TRBV28, the J gene TRBJ2-7; no definite D call. V lost 5 bases, J lost 0 bases, and 17 bases lay in between. The germline V gene has CDR1 MDHEN and CDR2 SYDVKM. This CDR3 spans 16 amino acids. The CDR3 region has the DNA TGTGCCAGCAGTCGCCAAGATTGGGCGAGCTCCTACGAGCAGTACTTC. Translating it yields CASSRQDWASSYEQYF. Filled out from reference TRBV28 and TRBJ2-7, the complete variable domain reads DVKVTQSSRYLVKRTGEKVFLECVQDMDHENMFWYRQDPGLGLRLIYFSYDVKMKEKGDIPEGYSVSREKKERFSLILESASTNQTSMYLCASSRQDWASSYEQYFGPGTRLTVT.

V is TRBV29-1 and J is TRBJ1-6; D uncertain. CDR1 is SQVTM, CDR2 ANQGSEA, per germline. The length of the CDR3 is 18 residues. V was trimmed by 6 bases and J by 0 bases, leaving 21 bases between them. The CDR3 reads CSVGRDIRLSSYNSPLHF. The CDR3 nucleotides read TGCAGCGTGGGGAGGGATATAAGGTTAAGCTCCTATAATTCACCCCTCCACTTT.

CDR3 DNA: TGTGCCTGGAGTGTAACTGCCTCCTACGAGCAGTACTTC. Protein: CAWSVTASYEQYF. The chain uses TRBV30 and TRBJ2-7; D ambiguous. Germline lookup yields CDR1 GTSNPN and CDR2 SVGIG (reference sequence). Trimming took off 0 bases at V and 0 bases at J, with 6 bases between the two ends. The length of the CDR3 is 13 residues.

The chain joins TRBV6-6 to TRBJ2-1; 12 bases match TRBD2. Per the germline V gene, CDR1 is MNHNY and CDR2 is SVGAGI (reference sequence). J was trimmed by 6 bases and V by 5 bases; bases with no gene match: 8. This CDR3 has 16 residues. The CDR3 nucleotides read TGTGCCAGCAGTCAGACTAGCGGGAGTCGGGGCAATGAGCAGTTCTTC. This sequence encodes CASSQTSGSRGNEQFF.

The chain uses TRBV6-5 and TRBJ2-3; perhaps TRBD2 as D (7 bases). V lost 2 bases, J lost 3 bases, and 12 bases lay in between. CDR1 is MNHEY and CDR2 is SVGAGI in the germline V gene. This CDR3 contains 15 residues. CDR3 sequence reads: CASSYGGGGTDTQYF. CDR3 coding DNA: TGTGCCAGCAGTTACGGGGGGGGCGGGACAGATACGCAGTATTTT.

This clone has more than one count but fewer than ten. J is TRBJ2-1 and V is TRBV5-1; D perhaps matches TRBD1 (6 bases). V shed 1 base and J shed 5 bases, with 10 bases lying between them. CDR3 size: 14 residues. Looked up from germline, CDR1 is SGHRS and CDR2 is YFSETQ. Here the CDR3 DNA reads TGCGCCAGCAGCTTGTTGGACAGCGACAATGAGCAGTTCTTC. Translated: CASSLLDSDNEQFF.

This clone has only one observation. This chain connects TRBV6-4 to TRBJ2-1; 9 bases are shared with TRBD1. The junction had 12 bases not matched to a gene; V was cut back by 6 bases and J by 6 bases. The CDR3 extends over 16 amino acids. The germline CDR1 and CDR2 sequences are MRHNA and SNTAGT. The CDR3 sequence is CASSREGTGSRNEQFF. The DNA of the CDR3 is TGTGCCAGCAGCCGAGAGGGGACAGGGAGTCGCAATGAGCAGTTCTTC.

The chain has TRBV9 and TRBJ2-3; maybe TRBD2 (7 bases). The CDR3 covers 16 residues. Per the germline V gene, CDR1 is SGDLS and CDR2 is YYNGEE. Trimming took 0 bases from V and 5 from J, leaving 16 bases between them. For the CDR3, the DNA is TGTGCCAGCAGCGTAGTATGGGGGGGGGCTGAAGATACGCAGTATTTT. Translation: CASSVVWGGAEDTQYF.

The rearrangement uses TRBV6-5 and TRBJ2-5; 7 bases agree with TRBD1. The junction had 4 bases not matched to a gene; V was cut back by 1 base and J by 2 bases. There are 15 residues in the CDR3. Germline-derived CDR1 and CDR2 are MNHEY and SVGAGI. CDR3 bases: TGTGCCAGCAGTTACTGGGACAGAGATCAAGAGACCCAGTACTTC. Translation gives CASSYWDRDQETQYF.

The V and J genes are TRBV5-4 and TRBJ1-3; 8 bases agree with TRBD1. The V and J ends lost 4 bases and 6 bases, in that order; junction bases with no gene match: 6. From germline, CDR1 is SGHNT and CDR2 YYREEE (reference sequence). This CDR3 comprises 14 residues. CDR3 DNA sequence: TGTGCCAGCAGCCCTCGGACAGGGTCAAACACCATATATTTT. Encoded protein: CASSPRTGSNTIYF.

The chain carries TRBV28 and TRBJ1-2; 7 bases are a match to TRBD1. Germline V gives CDR1 MDHEN, CDR2 SYDVKM. Trimming took 3 bases from V and 6 from J; bases not matched to a gene: 16. The CDR3 is made up of 17 amino acids. CDR3 bases: TGTGCCAGCAGTTTTTTTGCCCTCGACAGGGAGCTCCATGGCTACACCTTC. Translated: CASSFFALDRELHGYTF.

The chain uses TRBV19 and TRBJ1-5; D is possibly TRBD1 (5 bases). Deletions cut 10 bases from V and 2 bases from J, with 12 bases between. The CDR3 runs 13 residues. The germline V gene has CDR1 LNHDA and CDR2 SQIVND (reference sequence). Here the CDR3 DNA reads TGTGCCACCGAGGACACTCGCAATCAGCCCCAGCATTTT. Its translation is CATEDTRNQPQHF.

The chain is built from TRBV19 and TRBJ1-5; 7 bases fit TRBD1. Germline loops: CDR1 LNHDA, CDR2 SQIVND (reference sequence). J lost 2 bases, V lost 6 bases, and 4 bases had no gene match. The CDR3 covers 14 residues. CDR3 in amino acids: CASSQGQGNQPQHF. DNA for the CDR3: TGTGCCAGTAGCCAAGGACAGGGCAATCAGCCCCAGCATTTT.

The rearrangement uses TRBV28 and TRBJ2-7, with D possibly being TRBD2 (5 bases). V was shortened by 7 bases and J by 5 bases, with 21 bases between the two germline ends. CDR3 length: 15 amino acids. Germline CDR1 and CDR2: MDHEN and SYDVKM. The CDR3 DNA reads as TGTGCCAGCACCTCGGCAGCGGTAGAATCCGACGAGCAGTACTTC. Translation gives CASTSAAVESDEQYF.

The J gene is TRBJ1-6, the V gene TRBV5-6, with D possibly being TRBD1 (5 bases). The germline CDR1 and CDR2 sequences are SGHDT and YYEEEE. The germline V and J ends were trimmed by 2 bases and 8 bases, with 14 bases remaining between them. The CDR3 spans 15 residues. The CDR3 nucleotides are TGTGCCAGCAGCTTATTCGAGACAGCTTATTCACCCCTCCACTTT. Protein product: CASSLFETAYSPLHF.

This clone was observed a handful of times. J is TRBJ2-1 and V is TRBV5-4, with a weak D call TRBD1 (6 bases). The V gene's germline CDR1 is SGHNT and CDR2 YYREEE (reference sequence). The CDR3 covers 14 residues. Deletions cut 1 base from V and 5 bases from J, with 10 bases between. DNA for the CDR3: TGTGCCAGCAGCTTGTCACAGGGTCACAATGAGCAGTTCTTC. Translated, it gives CASSLSQGHNEQFF.

The sample holds one count of this clone. The chain recombines TRBV7-3 with TRBJ2-3, with D maybe TRBD1 (5 bases). Between the trimmed V and J ends, which lost 2 bases and 1 base, there was a span of 19 bases. Germline V lookup: CDR1 SGHTA, CDR2 FQGTGA. The CDR3 runs 18 residues. The CDR3, as DNA: TGTGCCAGCAGCTTATTCTCGAGGTTAGGCAGGGGCACAGATACGCAGTATTTT. Its translation is CASSLFSRLGRGTDTQYF.

The rearrangement joins TRBV6-5 to TRBJ2-7; D perhaps matches TRBD2 (6 bases). Germline CDR1 is MNHEY and CDR2 is SVGAGI. The CDR3 length is 15 residues. The ends were cut back, 6 bases at V and 5 bases at J, with 20 bases in the middle. The CDR3 loop reads CASSVNGGEGNEQYF. As DNA, the CDR3 is TGTGCCAGCAGCGTGAACGGAGGGGAAGGGAACGAGCAGTACTTC.

The CDR3 nucleotides read TGTGCCAGCAGCCAAGTTCGGACTGGCAGAGGCACAGATACGCAGTATTTT. Translating it yields CASSQVRTGRGTDTQYF. The rearrangement joins TRBV4-2 to TRBJ2-3, with D perhaps matching TRBD2 (5 bases). CDR1 is LGHNA and CDR2 is YNFKEQ in the germline V gene. V was clipped by 1 base and J by 1 base, with 15 bases between them. The CDR3 spans 17 residues.

This chain joins TRBV7-3 and TRBJ2-7; the match to TRBD1 covers 8 bases. The CDR3 has 13 amino acids. Germline loops: CDR1 SGHTA, CDR2 FQGTGA. The trim removed 2 bases at V and 7 bases at J, leaving 4 bases unmatched. The chain's CDR3 is CASSLGTGGEQYF. CDR3 coding DNA: TGTGCCAGCAGCTTAGGTACAGGGGGGGAGCAGTACTTC.

This chain connects TRBV7-8 to TRBJ2-1; 9 bases fit TRBD1. V lost 5 bases to trimming and J lost 5 bases; unmatched junction nucleotides: 10. This CDR3 is built from 16 residues. The germline gives CDR1 SGHVS, CDR2 FQNEAQ. Here the CDR3 reads CASSTSRDRVHNEQFF. DNA for the CDR3: TGTGCCAGCAGCACCTCCCGGGACAGGGTTCACAATGAGCAGTTCTTC.